Sequencing of this TCR beta chain was carried out in a study of shared clonotypes between healthy human individuals. With regard to this clone: Additional DNA sequences in this sample encode the identical CDR3.

TCRdb's table, derived via immunoSEQ multiplex PCR, lists solely in-frame clones and lacks some. The sample records 1,500,000 or so clones, approximately 98.5% being singletons. CDR1 is SGHRS and CDR2 is YFSETQ in the germline V gene. The J segment lost 1 base and the V segment lost 3 bases, leaving 3 bases of the junction unmatched. The CDR3 runs 14 residues. Sequencing was done on a sample of naive CD4+ T cells sorted from blood. Subset: CD45RA+ positively selected. The TCR comes from a man under 40 in good health. The chain links TRBV5-1 to TRBJ1-1; 7 positions match TRBD1. The CDR3 spells CASSSQGGNTEAFF. For the CDR3, the DNA is TGCGCCAGCAGCTCGCAGGGGGGGAACACTGAAGCTTTCTTT.